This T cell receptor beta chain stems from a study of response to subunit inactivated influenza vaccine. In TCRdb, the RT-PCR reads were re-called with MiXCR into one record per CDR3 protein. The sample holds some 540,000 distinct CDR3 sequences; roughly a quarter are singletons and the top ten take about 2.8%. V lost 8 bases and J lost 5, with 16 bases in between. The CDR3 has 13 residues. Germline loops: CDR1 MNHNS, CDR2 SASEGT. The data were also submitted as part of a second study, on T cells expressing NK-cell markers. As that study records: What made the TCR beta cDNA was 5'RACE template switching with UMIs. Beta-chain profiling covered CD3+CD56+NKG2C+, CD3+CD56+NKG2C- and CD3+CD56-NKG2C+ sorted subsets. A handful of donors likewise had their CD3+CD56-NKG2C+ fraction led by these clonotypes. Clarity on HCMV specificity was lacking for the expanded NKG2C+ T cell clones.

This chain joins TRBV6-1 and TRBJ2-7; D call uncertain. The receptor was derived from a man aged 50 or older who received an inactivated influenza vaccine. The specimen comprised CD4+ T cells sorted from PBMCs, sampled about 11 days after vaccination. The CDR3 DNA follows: TGTGCCAGCTCCAAGGGCAGGTTAGACGAGCAGTACTTC. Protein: CASSKGRLDEQYF.